This TCR beta chain was obtained from a study of blood T cell repertoires in COVID-19. Study overall: Specimens from acute and convalescent COVID-19 originated in the United States, Italy and Spain. T cells, B-cell-depleted T cells, or PBMCs supplied cDNA or gDNA.

Seattle-derived patients entered the study during active infection and were followed longitudinally. TCRdb's copy holds only in-frame clones and misses some; the assay was immunoSEQ multiplex PCR. The table shows approximately 170,000 clones, with under 90% occurring only once. This clonotype was sampled from an older woman with COVID-19, enrolled during active disease. Sequencing used peripheral blood.

The CDR3 DNA follows: TGTGCCAGCAGCGTAGGGGGGACAGGTGGGGAGCCCCAGCATTTT. Translated: CASSVGGTGGEPQHF. The chain is built from TRBV9 and TRBJ1-5, with 8 bases matching TRBD1. V lost 0 bases to trimming and J lost 8 bases; unmatched junction nucleotides: 7. The germline V gene encodes CDR1 SGDLS and CDR2 YYNGEE. This CDR3 is built from 15 residues.